These T cell receptor beta chains were read from a single sample in a study of graft-versus-host responses after intestinal transplantation. Clones were sequenced by immunoSEQ multiplex PCR, and TCRdb holds only the in-frame ones, with some missing. The data contain 60,000 to 75,000 clones, 89% of them singletons. This specimen consisted of ileum tissue, obtained more than 350 days after transplant. The receptor set was obtained from a human patient who received an intestinal transplant, so some T cells may come from the graft donor. Each CDR3 is given with its conserved first and last residue. The D gene is left open where the match is weak. A row's size may be missing; if present it is once, few, many or a size class.

j_call,v_call,clone_size,d_call,cdr3_length,cdr3_nt,cdr3_aa
TRBJ2-3,TRBV7-9,-,TRBD1,18,TGTGCCAGCAGCTTAGTAGGTTCGGGACAGGGGAACACAGATACGCAGTATTTT,CASSLVGSGQGNTDTQYF
TRBJ2-3,TRBV19,-,TRBD2,18,TGTGCCAGTAGTATGGGGGCGACTAGCGGGGGTTCCACAGATACGCAGTATTTT,CASSMGATSGGSTDTQYF
TRBJ2-1,TRBV28,once,TRBD2,17,TGTGCCAGCAGTTCATCTCAGCGGGAGTATCCCTACAATGAGCAGTTCTTC,CASSSSQREYPYNEQFF
TRBJ2-3,TRBV5-1,-,-,15,TGCGCCAGCAGCACGACCGGGGGATACACAGATACGCAGTATTTT,CASSTTGGYTDTQYF
TRBJ1-3,TRBV28,-,-,15,TGTGCCAGCAGTTTAACAGGGACTACTGGAAACACCATATATTTT,CASSLTGTTGNTIYF
TRBJ2-7,TRBV6-1,-,-,13,TGTGCCAGCAGTTCAACTAGCTCCTACGAGCAGTACTTC,CASSSTSSYEQYF
TRBJ1-2,TRBV23-1,-,TRBD1,17,TGCGCCAGCAGTCAAGACAGGGGTCAAAGGGAAAACTATGGCTACACCTTC,CASSQDRGQRENYGYTF
TRBJ1-2,TRBV10-2,-,-,15,TGCGCCAGCAGTGTACCCCAGAGAGCTAACTATGGCTACACCTTC,CASSVPQRANYGYTF
TRBJ1-2,TRBV2,once,TRBD1,16,TGTGCCAGCAGTGAAGGAATAGTAGGGGGCTTAGTTGGCTACACCTTC,CASSEGIVGGLVGYTF
TRBJ2-7,TRBV27,-,-,14,TGTGCCAGCAGCCCCGGGACGGGCCCTTACGAGCAGTACTTC,CASSPGTGPYEQYF
TRBJ1-1,TRBV19,-,-,14,TGTGCCAGTAGTATCACACCAGGTCGAACTGAAGCTTTCTTT,CASSITPGRTEAFF
TRBJ2-6,TRBV18,-,-,17,TGTGCCAGCTCACCAGAGGTCCCCTACTCTGGGGCCAACGTCCTGACTTTC,CASSPEVPYSGANVLTF
TRBJ2-3,TRBV5-6,-,-,14,TGTGCCAGCAGCTCGGCTTTTAGCACAGATACGCAGTATTTT,CASSSAFSTDTQYF
TRBJ2-7,TRBV6-6,-,TRBD1,15,TGTGCCAGCAGCCTAACCGGGACAGGACCCTACGAGCAGTACTTC,CASSLTGTGPYEQYF
TRBJ1-1,TRBV28,once,-,13,TGTGCCAGCAGTCTGAGTCCTGGCACTGAAGCTTTCTTT,CASSLSPGTEAFF
TRBJ2-4,TRBV7-8,-,-,20,TGTGCCAGCAGCTTCTTTTCCACCAGCCGGTCTTTCGGAGCCAAAAACATTCAGTACTTC,CASSFFSTSRSFGAKNIQYF
TRBJ1-2,TRBV7-9,-,TRBD1,14,TGTGCCAGCAGCTTGGGACAGGGGTGGGGGGGCTACACCTTC,CASSLGQGWGGYTF
TRBJ1-5,TRBV2,-,-,15,TGTGCCAGCAGGGATTTTGTCGGGAGCAATCAGCCCCAGCATTTT,CASRDFVGSNQPQHF
TRBJ1-6,TRBV6-6,-,-,14,TGTGCCAGCAGTCGACAAAATTCTAATTCACCCCTCCACTTT,CASSRQNSNSPLHF
TRBJ1-6,TRBV6-1,-,-,14,TGTGCCAGCAGTGAACCAGAAGATAATTCACCCCTCCACTTT,CASSEPEDNSPLHF
TRBJ1-3,TRBV5-1,-,-,15,TGCGCCAGCAGCCTAGGGGGGACAACTGGAAACACCATATATTTT,CASSLGGTTGNTIYF
TRBJ1-1,TRBV7-9,-,-,12,TGTGCCAGCAGACTACAGAACACTGAAGCTTTCTTT,CASRLQNTEAFF
TRBJ2-2,TRBV29-1,-,TRBD1,18,TGCAGCGTTGAAATAACGGGACAGGGGGCTCTGAACACCGGGGAGCTGTTTTTT,CSVEITGQGALNTGELFF
TRBJ2-7,TRBV5-4,-,TRBD2,18,TGTGCCAGCAGCTTTGCCCCTTTAGGACTAGCGGGAGAATACGAGCAGTACTTC,CASSFAPLGLAGEYEQYF
TRBJ2-3,TRBV29-1,-,-,10,TGCAGCGTTGACACAGATACGCAGTATTTT,CSVDTDTQYF
TRBJ2-3,TRBV10-1,once,TRBD2,15,TGCGCCAGCAGTCCGACTAGCGGGTTAGGAGATACGCAGTATTTT,CASSPTSGLGDTQYF
TRBJ2-7,TRBV27,-,-,12,TGTGCCAGCAGTTTAAAGGGGTACGAGCAGTACTTC,CASSLKGYEQYF
TRBJ2-2,TRBV9,-,-,15,TGTGCCAGCAGCCAGTCCGGTTCTAACACCGGGGAGCTGTTTTTT,CASSQSGSNTGELFF
TRBJ1-5,TRBV18,-,-,17,TGTGCCAGCTCTACCACCGGTACGACAGATAGCAATCAGCCCCAGCATTTT,CASSTTGTTDSNQPQHF
TRBJ2-5,TRBV25-1,-,-,14,TGTGCCAGCAGTGAATTCGGGGGTCAAGAGACCCAGTACTTC,CASSEFGGQETQYF
TRBJ2-2,TRBV7-6,-,-,11,TGTGCCAGCGGCTACACCGGGGAGCTGTTTTTT,CASGYTGELFF
TRBJ2-7,TRBV27,few,TRBD1,14,TGTGCCAGCGGACCGGGACAGGTTTCCTACGAGCAGTACTTC,CASGPGQVSYEQYF
TRBJ1-3,TRBV6-1,-,-,12,TGTGCCAGCAGCGCTGAAGGAAACACCATATATTTT,CASSAEGNTIYF
TRBJ2-7,TRBV28,-,TRBD1,15,TGTGCCAGCAGTATCGGGACAGGGGGGTCCTACGAGCAGTACTTC,CASSIGTGGSYEQYF
TRBJ2-7,TRBV28,-,-,13,TGTGCCAGCAGTTCCCTACTGGGATACGAGCAGTACTTC,CASSSLLGYEQYF
TRBJ2-2,TRBV4-2,-,-,12,TGTGCCAGCAGCCTGAACACCGGGGAGCTGTTTTTT,CASSLNTGELFF
TRBJ2-5,TRBV29-1,-,-,13,TGCAGCGTTGAAGAGGGTAACGTGGAGACCCAGTACTTC,CSVEEGNVETQYF
TRBJ2-5,TRBV21-1,-,-,14,TGTGCCAGCTCCCGGGGAAGGGGTGGAGAGACCCAGTACTTC,CASSRGRGGETQYF
TRBJ1-3,TRBV6-6,medium-sized,-,12,TGTGCCAGCAGTTACTCTGGAAACACCATATATTTT,CASSYSGNTIYF
TRBJ2-1,TRBV11-2,-,TRBD2,15,TGTGCCAGCAGCTTAAATAGCGGGGGAGGTGGTGAGCAGTTCTTC,CASSLNSGGGGEQFF
TRBJ2-7,TRBV2,once,-,11,TGTGCCAGCAGGGGAGGATACGAGCAGTACTTC,CASRGGYEQYF
TRBJ2-7,TRBV30,-,TRBD1,13,TGTGCCTGGAGCCCGGGACAGGGCGACGAGCAGTACTTC,CAWSPGQGDEQYF
TRBJ2-2,TRBV4-2,-,TRBD2,18,TGTGCCAGCAGCCACGAGGGACTAGCGGGGACGAACACCGGGGAGCTGTTTTTT,CASSHEGLAGTNTGELFF
TRBJ1-4,TRBV30,-,TRBD1,14,TGTGCCTGGAGTGGGACAGGGGCTAATGAAAAACTGTTTTTT,CAWSGTGANEKLFF
TRBJ1-3,TRBV21-1,-,-,18,TGTGCCAGCAGCAAACGGCGTTTGAGGACAGGGGCTGGAAACACCATATATTTT,CASSKRRLRTGAGNTIYF
TRBJ1-1,TRBV5-6,-,-,15,TGTGCCAGCAGCGGGCCACTCTATCAGAACACTGAAGCTTTCTTT,CASSGPLYQNTEAFF
TRBJ2-1,TRBV19,-,-,17,TGTGCCAGTAGTCTCGGACCCACGGGTTCCTCCTACAATGAGCAGTTCTTC,CASSLGPTGSSYNEQFF
TRBJ1-1,TRBV6-6,-,-,14,TGTGCCAGCAGTTACGGGACCCAGAACACTGAAGCTTTCTTT,CASSYGTQNTEAFF
TRBJ1-1,TRBV28,-,-,14,TGTGCCAGCAGTTTAGCCAATGCCAACACTGAAGCTTTCTTT,CASSLANANTEAFF
TRBJ1-5,TRBV5-1,once,-,15,TGCGCCAGCAGCTTGTTGGGCTATAGCAATCAGCCCCAGCATTTT,CASSLLGYSNQPQHF
TRBJ1-2,TRBV28,-,-,15,TGTGCCAGCAGTTTTTGGGGGCAAAGAGGCTATGGCTACACCTTC,CASSFWGQRGYGYTF
TRBJ2-3,TRBV13,-,TRBD2,16,TGTGCCAGCAGCTTACAGCGGGGGGACCCCTTAGATACGCAGTATTTT,CASSLQRGDPLDTQYF
TRBJ2-3,TRBV9,-,-,12,TGTGCCAGCAGCCCAGGCACAGATACGCAGTATTTT,CASSPGTDTQYF
TRBJ1-2,TRBV4-1,-,TRBD1,15,TGCGCCAGCAGCCAAGGTTGGGACAGCTCTTTGGGCTACACCTTC,CASSQGWDSSLGYTF
TRBJ2-1,TRBV6-5,-,-,15,TGTGCCAGCAAGTGGGGACGGGACTCCTACAATGAGCAGTTCTTC,CASKWGRDSYNEQFF